Given below is one T cell receptor (beta chain) in context. Its cognate antigen is unknown. The data stem from a study of OX40 agonist ivuxolimab in advanced cancers. Study-level information: Patients with hepatocellular carcinoma, melanoma, renal cell or head and neck cancer made up the dose-escalation patients.

This CDR3 comprises 16 residues. Germline V CDR1 and CDR2: SGDLS, YYNGEE. J was trimmed by 2 bases and V by 0 bases; bases with no gene match: 1. Study-level results: Within 6 weeks, CD4+ and CD8+ blood T cells expanded clonally at 0.1 to 3.0 mg/kg. Among expanded peripheral T cells, antigen specificity went undetermined.

Only in-frame clones appear in the TCRdb table, and some are missing; sequencing was by immunoSEQ multiplex PCR. Of 35,000 to 45,000 clones in the sample, 65% to 80% were seen once. Blood samples were obtained at baseline, cycle 4 day 1, and cycle 7 day 1. Sequenced here: CD4+ or CD8+ T cells sorted from blood, sampled in a trial of the OX40 agonist ivuxolimab. The receptor was derived from an adult with an advanced solid tumor such as melanoma, head and neck, liver or kidney cancer. The chain is built from TRBV9 and TRBJ2-2; 10 nucleotides align to TRBD2. The CDR3 here is CASSVGTSGNTGELFF. CDR3 DNA sequence: TGTGCCAGCAGCGTAGGGACTAGCGGAAACACCGGGGAGCTGTTTTTT.